The 27 T cell receptor beta chains given below trace back to one sample, sequenced in a study of blood T cell repertoires in COVID-19. The repertoire was sequenced with immunoSEQ multiplex PCR; TCRdb's copy has only in-frame clones and lacks some. The data show more than 9,000 clones, around 82% seen once. Sequenced input: peripheral blood. The origin of the receptors is a woman in her fifties or sixties with acute or convalescent COVID-19.

The genes are TRBV30 and TRBJ2-5, with a tentative D call TRBD2 (6 bases). This CDR3 contains 13 residues. V was cut by 3 bases and J by 5 bases, with 13 bases left in between. Germline V gene data show CDR1 as GTSNPN and CDR2 as SVGIG (reference sequence). DNA for the CDR3: TGTGCCTGGAGCCGTCGGGAGTTCGAGACCCAGTACTTC. Protein: CAWSRREFETQYF.

V usage is TRBV6-1 and J usage is TRBJ1-2; weak D call: TRBD1 (5 bases). The V gene's germline CDR1 is MNHNS and CDR2 SASEGT. This CDR3 comprises 15 residues. With 2 bases removed from V and 1 base from J, the gap between germline ends came to 11 bases. CDR3 protein: CASSESWGGNYGYTF. CDR3 coding DNA: TGTGCCAGCAGTGAAAGCTGGGGCGGTAACTATGGCTACACCTTC.

This clone was seen a single time. The chain is built from TRBV18 and TRBJ1-1; D is unclear. There are 13 residues in the CDR3. Germline assignment: CDR1 KGHSH and CDR2 LQKENI. With 3 bases removed from V and 12 bases from J, the gap between germline ends came to 17 bases. CDR3 sequence (DNA): TGTGCCAGCTCACCTTCCGCCAGCGGGATGACTTTCTTT. This encodes CASSPSASGMTFF.

The rearrangement joins TRBV19 to TRBJ2-7; D possibly corresponds to TRBD2 (5 bases). The V end lost 8 bases, the J end lost 7 bases, and 15 bases lay between the germline ends. Germline CDR1 is LNHDA and CDR2 is SQIVND (reference sequence). The CDR3 has 12 amino acids. The CDR3 nucleotides are TGTGCCAGTTCGGACGTATCGGGGGAGCAGTACTTC. Translation: CASSDVSGEQYF.

This chain uses TRBV5-1 with TRBJ1-1, with D possibly being TRBD1 (5 bases). Trimming removed 0 bases from V and 0 bases from J, with 15 bases in between. Germline V gene lookup returns CDR1 SGHRS and CDR2 YFSETQ. The CDR3 has 17 amino acids. The DNA of the CDR3 is TGCGCCAGCAGCTTGGCCGTGGGGCGCATCCTGAACACTGAAGCTTTCTTT. Its translation is CASSLAVGRILNTEAFF.

The chain combines TRBV10-2 with TRBJ1-2, with a weak D call TRBD1 (6 bases). The CDR3 spans 13 residues. Trimming took off 0 bases at V and 4 bases at J, with 6 bases between the two ends. The germline V gene encodes CDR1 WSHSY and CDR2 SAAADI. CDR3 region: CASSESTGYGYTF. The DNA of the CDR3 is TGCGCCAGCAGTGAGTCGACAGGCTATGGCTACACCTTC.

This clone came up a few times. J is TRBJ1-1 and V is TRBV5-1, with D unclear. V was cut by 4 bases and J by 3 bases, with 13 bases left in between. The germline gives CDR1 SGHRS, CDR2 YFSETQ. The CDR3 sequence is 14 residues long. CDR3 coding DNA: TGCGCCAGCAGCACCGAGATCGGGTACACTGAAGCTTTCTTT. This gives the protein CASSTEIGYTEAFF.

V gene TRBV2 combines with J gene TRBJ2-3, with D maybe TRBD2 (6 bases). CDR3 size: 14 residues. Per the germline V gene, CDR1 is SNHLY and CDR2 is FYNNEI. Trimming pared 4 bases from V and 1 base from J, leaving 9 bases between. The CDR3 spells CASSVGTRTDTQYF. The CDR3 DNA is TGTGCCAGCAGTGTGGGGACTCGCACAGATACGCAGTATTTT.

This clone was seen just once. This chain's CDR3 is CASSRQAGGGGEKLFF. The CDR3 region has the DNA TGTGCCAGCAGCCGTCAGGCAGGGGGCGGTGGTGAAAAACTGTTTTTT. This rearrangement joins TRBV7-2 to TRBJ1-4; 8 bases are shared with TRBD1. V shed 5 bases, J shed 7 bases, and the junction held 12 bases outside the gene matches. CDR1 is SGHTA, CDR2 FQGNSA, per germline. CDR3 size: 16 residues.

V usage is TRBV7-8 and J usage is TRBJ2-1; the match to TRBD2 covers 8 bases. Germline assignment: CDR1 SGHVS and CDR2 FQNEAQ. The CDR3 sequence is 18 residues long. J was trimmed by 3 bases and V by 0 bases; bases with no gene match: 10. CDR3 nucleotides: TGTGCCAGCAGCTTAGCGCCGGTCTCCGGGACTAGCTACAATGAGCAGTTCTTC. Translating gives CASSLAPVSGTSYNEQFF.

The chain carries TRBV6-5 and TRBJ1-1, with D perhaps matching TRBD1 (6 bases). Trimming removed 6 bases from V and 7 bases from J, with 15 bases in between. CDR3 size: 13 residues. Germline-derived CDR1 and CDR2 are MNHEY and SVGAGI. The CDR3 nucleotides read TGTGCCAGCAGCACAGGGATTGTCGGTGAAGCTTTCTTT. It encodes CASSTGIVGEAFF.

The CDR3, as DNA: TGCGCCAGCAGCCCAGGGCGGGGGGCGCGGTTCTATGGCTACACCTTC. Encoded protein: CASSPGRGARFYGYTF. The chain employs TRBV4-1 and TRBJ1-2, with D possibly matching TRBD1 (6 bases). The CDR3 contains 16 residues. Trimming took 4 bases from V and 4 from J, leaving 19 bases between them. CDR1 and CDR2 from the germline V gene are MGHRA and YSYEKL.

V gene TRBV4-1 combines with J gene TRBJ1-2; the match to TRBD1 covers 7 bases. The CDR3 totals 14 residues. CDR1 is MGHRA and CDR2 is YSYEKL in the germline V gene. The J segment lost 8 bases and the V segment lost 1 base, leaving 7 bases of the junction unmatched. Here the CDR3 DNA reads TGCGCCAGCAGCCAAGTCGGACAGGCTCGGGGCTACACCTTC. Amino acids: CASSQVGQARGYTF.

The chain combines TRBV7-9 with TRBJ2-5; D ambiguous. Per the germline V gene, CDR1 is SEHNR and CDR2 is FQNEAQ (reference sequence). This CDR3 is 14 amino acids long. Trimming took off 5 bases at V and 4 bases at J, with 14 bases between the two ends. DNA of the CDR3: TGTGCCAGCAGCCAAAGCATCCCGGGAGAGACCCAGTACTTC. Protein sequence: CASSQSIPGETQYF.

This chain uses TRBV5-5 with TRBJ1-2, with TRBD1 matching 7 bases. The V gene's germline CDR1 is SGHKS and CDR2 YYEKEE (reference sequence). With V trimmed by 4 bases and J by 3 bases, 6 bases remained unmatched. The CDR3 extends over 14 amino acids. The CDR3 reads CASSPQGGYYGYTF. In DNA form, the CDR3 reads TGTGCCAGCAGCCCGCAGGGGGGATACTATGGCTACACCTTC.

This clone was detected once. The chain joins TRBV19 to TRBJ2-6; weak D call: TRBD1 (6 bases). V was cut by 5 bases and J by 3 bases, with 20 bases left in between. Germline values: CDR1 LNHDA, CDR2 SQIVND (reference sequence). The CDR3 length is 18 residues. The CDR3: CASSYQGLLSSGANVLTF. As DNA, the CDR3 is TGTGCCAGTAGTTATCAGGGGCTACTGTCTAGTGGGGCCAACGTCCTGACTTTC.

The rearrangement joins TRBV10-3 to TRBJ2-2; maybe TRBD2 (6 bases). V lost 4 bases and J lost 6, with 24 bases in between. The CDR3 consists of 18 residues. The germline gives CDR1 ENHRY, CDR2 SYGVKD. CDR3 nucleotide sequence: TGTGCCATCAGTGGCCCCGAACCTACGGGGGTTGTTGCCGGGGAGCTGTTTTTT. Protein product: CAISGPEPTGVVAGELFF.

Only one count was recorded for this clone. V usage is TRBV14 and J usage is TRBJ1-4; 8 bases line up with TRBD1. In germline, CDR1 is SGHDN, CDR2 FVKESK. This CDR3 comprises 12 residues. With 9 bases clipped from V and 8 bases from J, the junction kept 5 bases outside the gene matches. DNA of the CDR3: TGTGCCAGTAGAGGACAGGGCGAAAAACTGTTTTTT. Its translation: CASRGQGEKLFF.

This clone has more than one count but fewer than ten. This sequence joins TRBV12-3 or TRBV12-4 and TRBJ1-1, with D uncertain. CDR3 length: 13 residues. V lost 0 bases to trimming and J lost 5 bases, with 7 bases between them. Here the CDR3 DNA reads TGTGCCAGCAGTTTAGCGCGCGGGACTGAAGCTTTCTTT. The encoded protein is CASSLARGTEAFF.

The rearrangement joins TRBV3-1 (or the pseudogene TRBV3-2) to TRBJ2-2; 9 bases line up with TRBD1. The CDR3 covers 14 residues. With 6 bases clipped from V and 7 bases from J, the junction kept 6 bases outside the gene matches. Germline CDR1 and CDR2: LGHDT and YNNKEL (reference sequence). The CDR3 DNA is TGTGCCAGCAGTCCCGACAGGGGGAACGGGGAGCTGTTTTTT. This translates into CASSPDRGNGELFF.

Written as DNA, the CDR3 is TGTGCCAGCAGCAAAGTACATCAGGGAGGGGACACTGAAGCTTTCTTT. This sequence encodes CASSKVHQGGDTEAFF. The V call is TRBV21-1, the J call TRBJ1-1. TRBV21-1 is assigned pseudogene status. The CDR3 is 16 residues long.

The chain uses TRBV7-8 and TRBJ1-5; 9 bases match TRBD1. Per the germline V gene, CDR1 is SGHVS and CDR2 is FQNEAQ. The CDR3 contains 19 residues. After removal of 7 bases from V and 1 base from J, the junction contained 17 bases not matched to a gene. CDR3 residues: CASIQGYGGTGISNQPQHF. The CDR3, as DNA: TGTGCCAGCATCCAAGGTTATGGAGGGACAGGGATAAGCAATCAGCCCCAGCATTTT.

The V and J genes are TRBV19 and TRBJ1-1; D gene uncertain. The germline V gene has CDR1 LNHDA and CDR2 SQIVND (reference sequence). Trimming cost V 6 bases and J 1 base, with 6 bases left between them. This CDR3 has 12 residues. The CDR3 DNA sequence: TGTGCCAGTAGAGCAGGGAACACTGAAGCTTTCTTT. Amino acids: CASRAGNTEAFF.

Only one count was recorded for this clone. This chain links TRBV2 with TRBJ1-6; no firm D call. The V gene lost 4 bases and the J gene lost 4 bases, with 11 bases spanning the gap. The CDR3 is 15 residues long. Germline V gives CDR1 SNHLY, CDR2 FYNNEI. The CDR3 spells CASSVERQYNSPLHF. The CDR3 region has the DNA TGTGCCAGCAGTGTAGAGCGGCAGTATAATTCACCCCTCCACTTT.

This clone was seen only a few times. This chain joins TRBV4-1 and TRBJ2-7; the match to TRBD2 covers 8 bases. CDR3 length equals 16 residues. V shed 6 bases and J 0 bases; nucleotides not matched to a gene: 10. CDR1 is MGHRA and CDR2 is YSYEKL in the germline V gene. This chain's CDR3 is CASRPGLALSSYEQYF. CDR3 coding DNA: TGCGCCAGCAGACCAGGACTAGCCTTAAGCTCCTACGAGCAGTACTTC.

The rearrangement joins TRBV5-1 to TRBJ2-3; 7 bases map to TRBD1. Per the germline V gene, CDR1 is SGHRS and CDR2 is YFSETQ. V lost 4 bases to trimming and J lost 4 bases; unmatched junction nucleotides: 6. This CDR3 is built from 14 residues. The CDR3 protein is CASSQPDRSDTQYF. The CDR3 DNA sequence: TGCGCCAGCAGCCAACCGGACAGGTCAGATACGCAGTATTTT.

The J gene is TRBJ1-2, the V gene TRBV18, with TRBD1 as a possible D gene (5 bases). The CDR3 length is 16 residues. The germline gives CDR1 KGHSH, CDR2 LQKENI. Trimming pared 0 bases from V and 0 bases from J, leaving 11 bases between. DNA for the CDR3: TGTGCCAGCTCACCACCGGATTGGGGCTCTAACTATGGCTACACCTTC. It specifies CASSPPDWGSNYGYTF.